A single sample is the source of the 7 T cell receptor beta chains below, sequenced in a study of CD8+CD57+ T cells in acquired aplastic anemia. It was patients with CD8+CD57+ cell expansion by flow cytometry who were chosen for sequencing. TCR beta VDJ and CDR3 profiles were obtained from a genomic DNA template. TCRdb re-analysed the reads in MiXCR, keeping a single row per CDR3 protein. Among hundreds of thousands of distinct CDR3 sequences listed, around a third were seen once. The specimen was sorted CD4+, CD8+, or CD8+CD57+ T cells (not recorded which) from PBMCs. These TCRs come from a human donor with aplastic anemia.

Ten or more counts support this clonotype. V is TRBV5-1 and J is TRBJ1-6, with D unresolved. V gave up 2 bases and J gave up 14 bases, with 14 bases separating them. Germline CDR1 SGHRS, CDR2 YFSETQ. The CDR3 covers 13 residues. DNA of the CDR3: TGCGCCAGCAGCTTCAAGGCAGGACGGGCCCTCCACTTT. Amino acid sequence: CASSFKAGRALHF.

The rearrangement uses TRBV11-1 and TRBJ2-3; a weak D match, TRBD2 (7 bases). In germline, CDR1 is SGHAT, CDR2 FQDESV (reference sequence). The CDR3 length is 16 residues. V shed 4 bases and J shed 1 base, with 15 bases lying between them. CDR3 amino acids: CASSSRGGGRTDTQYF. Written as DNA, the CDR3 is TGTGCCAGCAGCTCCCGCGGCGGGGGCCGCACAGATACGCAGTATTTT.

The chain carries TRBV24-1 and TRBJ1-2; TRBD1 matches at 8 bases. Per germline, CDR1 KGHDR and CDR2 SFDVKD. The length of the CDR3 is 17 residues. The trim removed 4 bases at V and 4 bases at J, leaving 13 bases unmatched. The CDR3 protein is CATSDPDRGRVGYGYTF. CDR3 coding DNA: TGTGCCACCAGTGACCCAGACAGGGGAAGGGTGGGCTATGGCTACACCTTC.

The genes are TRBV10-3 and TRBJ2-3; 7 nucleotides agree with TRBD2. Trimming took 5 bases from V and 0 from J; bases not matched to a gene: 5. The germline CDR1 and CDR2 sequences are ENHRY and SYGVKD. CDR3 length: 15 residues. The CDR3 spells CAISQSGASTDTQYF. The DNA for the CDR3 is TGTGCCATCAGTCAAAGCGGGGCCAGCACAGATACGCAGTATTTT.

This clonotype was observed many times. The J gene is TRBJ1-2, the V gene TRBV7-6; the D gene is possibly TRBD1 (6 bases). The CDR3 totals 15 residues. Germline loops: CDR1 SGHVS, CDR2 FNYEAQ. The ends were cut back, 4 bases at V and 7 bases at J, with 19 bases in the middle. This chain's CDR3 is CASSSLAGTLPGYTF. The CDR3 nucleotides are TGTGCCAGCAGCTCCCTGGCAGGGACACTCCCTGGCTACACCTTC.

The chain has TRBV2 and TRBJ1-2; D is uncertain. The CDR3 has 12 amino acids. CDR1 is SNHLY, CDR2 FYNNEI, per germline. V dropped 5 bases and J dropped 2 bases, with 6 bases sitting between them. The CDR3 DNA sequence: TGTGCCAGCAGTTGGCGAAACTATGGCTACACCTTC. It codes for CASSWRNYGYTF.

V and J are TRBV20-1 and TRBJ1-2; 7 bases fit TRBD1. From germline, CDR1 is DFQATT and CDR2 SNEGSKA (reference sequence). With 6 bases clipped from V and 7 bases from J, the junction kept 23 bases outside the gene matches. This CDR3 has 17 amino acids. The CDR3 is CSALNQAPGDRARGYTF. The CDR3 DNA reads TGCAGTGCACTAAACCAGGCCCCCGGAGACAGGGCTCGTGGCTACACCTTC.